Included here is one T cell receptor beta chain sequence, with context. The antigen is unknown. The entry originates in a study of regulatory T cells in long-lasting Graves disease. General study results and limits: Persistent disease showed a preference for TRBV28, TRBJ1-2 and TRBJ2-5. For persistent Graves' patients, TCR diversity was lower than for newly diagnosed ones.

Time point noted: persistent/refractory GD, antithyroid drugs over 5 years with positive TRAb. PBMC-derived RNA was used for the TCR library. Building the TCR beta libraries relied on iRepertoire HTBI primers, and CDR3 regions underwent Arm-PCR. TCRdb re-called the multiplex PCR reads through MiXCR, storing one row per CDR3 protein. The sample contains 350,000 to 450,000 distinct CDR3 sequences, roughly 23% of which appear only once. V was trimmed by 1 base and J by 7 bases, leaving 13 bases between them. Germline V gene sequence: CDR1 MGHRA, CDR2 YSYEKL. The CDR3 consists of 14 residues. The sequence was obtained from a female donor with Graves disease. This chain joins TRBV4-1 and TRBJ1-2; D is undetermined. The sequences come from peripheral blood mononuclear cells (PBMCs), collected when the disease was refractory, from a patient treated with antithyroid drugs. The CDR3 nucleotides read TGCGCCAGCAGCCAAGTATCGGGAGAGGGTGGCTACACCTTC. This sequence encodes CASSQVSGEGGYTF.